This TCR beta chain is drawn from a study of cytomegalovirus exposure and HLA in healthy donors. General study results and limits: It is likely that the observed cluster of highly shared sequence variants was a sequencing artifact.

In the PCR, 60 Vbeta and 13 Jbeta primers were used. Some clones are missing from TCRdb's copy, which holds only in-frame ones; the method was immunoSEQ multiplex PCR. Here the sample spans roughly 250,000 clones, 72% being singletons. With respect to this clone: The antigen remains unidentified.

This CDR3 region has 12 residues. V was clipped by 8 bases and J by 3 bases, with 10 bases between them. Germline V gene data show CDR1 as WNHNN and CDR2 as SYGVQD (reference sequence). The chain recombines TRBV10-1 with TRBJ1-1; no firm D call. The sequence came from a female donor in good health and CMV-seronegative. Sample: PBMCs. The CDR3: CASRSEDTEAFF. In nucleotides, the CDR3 is TGCGCCAGCCGGTCGGAGGACACTGAAGCTTTCTTT.